This T cell receptor beta chain was identified in a study of blood T cell repertoires in COVID-19. Sequenced by immunoSEQ multiplex PCR; TCRdb stores in-frame clones only, minus some. The sample includes roughly 85,000 clones, roughly 73% seen only once; the top ten take just under 10%. Trimming cost V 6 bases and J 4 bases, with 9 bases left between them. This CDR3 has 12 amino acids. The clonotype was recovered from a human donor in a cohort sampled during active COVID-19. The chain links TRBV23-1 to TRBJ1-2; D gene ambiguous. TRBV23-1 is an open reading frame whose function is uncertain. Sequenced: peripheral blood. This CDR3 reads CASSRLVYGYTF. DNA of the CDR3: TGCGCCAGCAGCCGACTGGTCTATGGCTACACCTTC.